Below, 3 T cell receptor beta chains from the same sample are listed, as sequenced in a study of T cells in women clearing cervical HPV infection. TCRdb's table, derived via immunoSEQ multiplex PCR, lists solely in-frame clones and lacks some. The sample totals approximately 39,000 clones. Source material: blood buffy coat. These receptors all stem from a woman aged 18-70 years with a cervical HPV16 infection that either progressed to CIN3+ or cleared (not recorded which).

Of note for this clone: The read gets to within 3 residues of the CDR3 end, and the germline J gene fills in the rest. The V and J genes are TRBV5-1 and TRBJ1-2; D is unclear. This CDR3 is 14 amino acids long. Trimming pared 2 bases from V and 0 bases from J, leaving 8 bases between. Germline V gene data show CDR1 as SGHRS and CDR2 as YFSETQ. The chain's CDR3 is CASSLNRANYGYTF. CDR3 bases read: TGCGCCAGCAGCTTAAACCGGGCTAACTATGGC. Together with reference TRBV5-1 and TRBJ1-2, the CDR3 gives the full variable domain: KAGVTQTPRYLIKTRGQQVTLSCSPISGHRSVSWYQQTPGQGLQFLFEYFSETQRNKGNFPGRFSGRQFSNSRSEMNVSTLELGDSALYLCASSLNRANYGYTFGSGTRLTVV.

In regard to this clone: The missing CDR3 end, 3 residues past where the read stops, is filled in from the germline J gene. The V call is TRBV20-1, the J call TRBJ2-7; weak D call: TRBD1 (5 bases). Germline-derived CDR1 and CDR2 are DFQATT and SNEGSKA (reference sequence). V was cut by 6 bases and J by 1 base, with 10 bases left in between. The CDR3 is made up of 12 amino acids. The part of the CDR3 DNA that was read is TGCAGTGCCCCCGACAGATCCTACGAG. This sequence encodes CSAPDRSYE. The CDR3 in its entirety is CSAPDRSYEQYF.

The part of the CDR3 DNA that was read is TGTGCCAGCAGATCCCCGGGACAGTACAATGAG. This translates into CASRSPGQYNE. The whole CDR3 region reads CASRSPGQYNEQFF. V is TRBV6-2 or TRBV6-3 and J is TRBJ2-1, with TRBD1 identical over 7 bases. The read halts 3 residues ahead of the CDR3 end, with the missing end drawn from the germline J gene. Losses at the gene ends were 6 bases for V and 4 bases for J; bases not matched to a gene: 6. The CDR3 has 14 residues. The germline V gene encodes CDR1 MNHEY and CDR2 SVGEGT.